Listed here are 14 T cell receptor beta chains from one sample, sequenced in a study of blood T cell repertoires in COVID-19 (dated by TCRdb to 2020 to 2021). Library preparation used the immunoSEQ multiplex PCR assay. The source is immuneACCESS, and TCRdb retained only in-frame sequences with V and J called. Part of the clones is not carried over; for the studies checked, unresolved V genes explain less than half of this, and the remainder is unexplained. This sample lists some 210,000 clones; more than 70% were detected once. The ten largest clones take up 2.9% of the sample. The sequenced material came from peripheral blood. The receptors shown here come from a man in his fifties or sixties with active or convalescent COVID-19.

The chain recombines TRBV4-1 with TRBJ2-1, with 12 bases fitting TRBD2. This CDR3 comprises 21 residues. Losses at the gene ends were 0 bases for V and 6 bases for J; bases not matched to a gene: 18. The germline gives CDR1 MGHRA, CDR2 YSYEKL. For the CDR3, the DNA is TGCGCCAGCAGCCAAGAGGCGGCTAGCGGGAGGGCCGATGGTCCCCTCAATGAGCAGTTCTTC. Translated: CASSQEAASGRADGPLNEQFF.

The chain is built from TRBV3-1 (or the pseudogene TRBV3-2) and TRBJ2-1; no firm D call. The germline V and J ends were trimmed by 0 bases and 9 bases, with 12 bases remaining between them. CDR1 LGHDT and CDR2 YNNKEL come from the germline V gene (reference sequence). The CDR3 contains 14 residues. The CDR3 DNA reads TGTGCCAGCAGCCAAGAGGCCCCTCGCGGTGAGCAGTTCTTC. Protein product: CASSQEAPRGEQFF.

The V call is TRBV6-6, the J call TRBJ2-1, with D unclear. Looked up from germline, CDR1 is MNHNY and CDR2 is SVGAGI (reference sequence). V was shortened by 2 bases and J by 2 bases, with 7 bases between the two germline ends. The CDR3 spans 14 residues. The CDR3 spells CASSYGQTYNEQFF. The CDR3 DNA sequence: TGTGCCAGCAGTTACGGTCAGACCTACAATGAGCAGTTCTTC.

This clone was detected only once. The V call is TRBV5-8, the J call TRBJ2-1; possibly TRBD2 for D (5 bases). Germline V gene sequence: CDR1 SGHTS, CDR2 YDEGEE. V was shortened by 4 bases and J by 0 bases, with 14 bases between the two germline ends. This CDR3 region has 16 residues. The CDR3 loop reads CASSGRLVNSYNEQFF. The DNA for the CDR3 is TGTGCCAGCAGCGGGAGACTGGTAAACTCCTACAATGAGCAGTTCTTC.

The chain combines TRBV5-1 with TRBJ1-1; maybe TRBD1 (5 bases). Between the trimmed V and J ends, which lost 5 bases and 11 bases, there was a span of 19 bases. Germline V gives CDR1 SGHRS, CDR2 YFSETQ. The CDR3 runs to 13 residues. CDR3 nucleotides: TGCGCCAGCAGTCCAGGGTTCGGCCCTGGGGCTTTCTTT. Translation: CASSPGFGPGAFF.

The chain uses TRBV4-1 and TRBJ1-1, with D possibly TRBD1 on 5 matching bases. V was pared by 1 base and J by 5 bases, with 26 bases between. The germline V gene encodes CDR1 MGHRA and CDR2 YSYEKL. The CDR3 runs to 19 residues. CDR3 region: CASSQVPVRVRDRETEAFF. CDR3 nucleotides: TGCGCCAGCAGCCAAGTTCCCGTCCGGGTACGGGACCGGGAGACTGAAGCTTTCTTT.

This chain uses TRBV24-1 with TRBJ2-2; D unclear. V dropped 2 bases and J dropped 0 bases, with 9 bases sitting between them. The germline V gene has CDR1 KGHDR and CDR2 SFDVKD. The CDR3 length is 16 residues. In DNA, the CDR3 is TGTGCCACCAGTGATTCCCGGTTCGCGAACACCGGGGAGCTGTTTTTT. This gives the protein CATSDSRFANTGELFF.

The chain recombines TRBV18 with TRBJ1-5, with no clear D. The V gene's germline CDR1 is KGHSH and CDR2 LQKENI. This CDR3 contains 14 residues. V lost 6 bases to trimming and J lost 3 bases, with 12 bases between them. The CDR3 sequence is CASSLEGSNQPQHF. CDR3 coding DNA: TGTGCCAGCTCCCTCGAGGGTTCCAATCAGCCCCAGCATTTT.

The chain combines TRBV9 with TRBJ1-1; D call uncertain. This CDR3 has 15 amino acids. CDR1 and CDR2 from the germline V gene are SGDLS and YYNGEE. V lost 0 bases to trimming and J lost 2 bases, with 11 bases between them. CDR3 residues: CASSVALEDNTEAFF. The CDR3 nucleotides read TGTGCCAGCAGCGTAGCGCTGGAGGATAACACTGAAGCTTTCTTT.

This chain joins TRBV4-2 and TRBJ1-3, with D possibly TRBD1 on 6 matching bases. The V gene's germline CDR1 is LGHNA and CDR2 YNFKEQ. The CDR3 length is 16 residues. V lost 1 base, J lost 0 bases, and 10 bases lay in between. CDR3 amino acids: CASSQATGTSGNTIYF. In DNA, the CDR3 is TGTGCCAGCAGCCAAGCTACAGGGACCTCTGGAAACACCATATATTTT.

This clone was counted between two and nine times. The chain combines TRBV5-1 with TRBJ1-3, with a possible D match to TRBD1 (6 bases). Germline V gene sequence: CDR1 SGHRS, CDR2 YFSETQ. There are 16 residues in the CDR3. Trimming removed 4 bases from V and 0 bases from J, with 14 bases in between. CDR3 DNA sequence: TGCGCCAGCAGCCCCCTCGACAGGAGCTCTGGAAACACCATATATTTT. Translation gives CASSPLDRSSGNTIYF.

The chain joins TRBV11-2 to TRBJ2-1, with D perhaps TRBD1 (5 bases). V was pared by 0 bases and J by 9 bases, with 9 bases between. Germline V gene data show CDR1 as SGHAT and CDR2 as FQNNGV. This CDR3 contains 13 residues. CDR3 coding DNA: TGTGCCAGCAGCTTAGATGGGGCAAGTGAGCAGTTCTTC. Its translation: CASSLDGASEQFF.

V usage is TRBV19 and J usage is TRBJ1-2; TRBD1 is a possible D gene (6 bases). Germline V CDR1 and CDR2: LNHDA, SQIVND (reference sequence). Trimming pared 5 bases from V and 5 bases from J, leaving 18 bases between. This CDR3 is built from 15 residues. CDR3 sequence reads: CASSVYEGGDYGYTF. DNA for the CDR3: TGTGCCAGTAGTGTCTATGAAGGGGGGGATTATGGCTACACCTTC.

The chain has TRBV6-5 and TRBJ1-2; a possible D gene is TRBD1 (5 bases). The germline V gene has CDR1 MNHEY and CDR2 SVGAGI. This CDR3 spans 15 amino acids. The ends were cut back, 8 bases at V and 7 bases at J, with 23 bases in the middle. The CDR3 DNA sequence: TGTGCCAGCGGTCAGTTCGGTTCAGGGTTATCTGGCTACACCTTC. This translates into CASGQFGSGLSGYTF.